This T cell receptor beta chain was sequenced in a study of OX40 agonist ivuxolimab in advanced cancers. Study at large: The mean age was about 57 years, ranging from about 20 to 90, with less than 90% of participants male. Findings of the study overall: The mean number of expanded clones was higher in CD8+ T cells than in CD4+.

The CDR3 extends over 14 amino acids. CDR1 KGHSH and CDR2 LQKENI come from the germline V gene. V lost 5 bases to trimming and J lost 6 bases; unmatched junction nucleotides: 4. TCRdb keeps only in-frame clones here, not all; method: immunoSEQ multiplex PCR. The sample includes 35,000 or so clones, roughly 89% of them seen just once. As concerns this clone: Its antigen is undetermined.

The chain couples TRBV18 to TRBJ2-2, with TRBD2 matching 9 bases. Here the sequenced sample was CD4+ or CD8+ T cells sorted from blood, taken in a trial of the OX40 agonist ivuxolimab. The receptor comes from an adult with an advanced solid tumor such as melanoma, head and neck, liver or kidney cancer. CDR3 nucleotide sequence: TGTGCCAGCTCAAGGACTAGCGTAGCCGGGGAGCTGTTTTTT. Translation gives CASSRTSVAGELFF.